One sample yielded the 8 T cell receptor beta chains listed below, sequenced in a study of cytomegalovirus exposure and HLA in healthy donors. The PCR ran on 60 Vbeta and 13 Jbeta primers. Only in-frame clones appear in the TCRdb table, and some are missing; sequencing was by immunoSEQ multiplex PCR. The table has roughly 130,000 clones, almost 85% seen once. The sequencing input was PBMCs. The receptor set was obtained from a boy between 2 and 10 years old in good health and CMV-seronegative.

This clone was seen more than once but under ten times. Here the CDR3 DNA reads TGTGCCAGCAGTGAGGACAGTTCCCCCTACGAGCAGTACTTC. Translation gives CASSEDSSPYEQYF. The J gene is TRBJ2-7, the V gene TRBV25-1, with D tentatively TRBD1 (6 bases). The V end was cut by 3 bases, the J end by 2 bases, with 11 bases between. The CDR3 runs 14 residues. Germline V lookup: CDR1 MGHDK, CDR2 SYGVNS.

The genes are TRBV9 and TRBJ2-1; 7 bases fit TRBD1. V lost 2 bases, J lost 3 bases, and 2 bases stayed unmatched. Germline CDR1 and CDR2: SGDLS and YYNGEE. This CDR3 is 14 amino acids long. CDR3 amino acids: CASSVGTDYNEQFF. The CDR3, as DNA: TGTGCCAGCAGCGTTGGGACAGACTACAATGAGCAGTTCTTC. The whole variable domain, remainder taken from reference TRBV9 and TRBJ2-1, is DSGVTQTPKHLITATGQRVTLRCSPRSGDLSVYWYQQSLDQGLQFLIQYYNGEERAKGNILERFSAQQFPDLHSELNLSSLELGDSALYFCASSVGTDYNEQFFGPGTRLTVL.

This clone was counted a few times. The V gene is TRBV6-4, the J gene TRBJ1-1, with no clear D. CDR3 length equals 13 residues. Germline assignment: CDR1 MRHNA and CDR2 SNTAGT. The V end was cut by 3 bases, the J end by 1 base, with 6 bases between. The CDR3 sequence: CASSEEANTEAFF. CDR3 nucleotide sequence: TGTGCCAGCAGTGAAGAAGCGAACACTGAAGCTTTCTTT.

V and J are TRBV9 and TRBJ1-1; unclear D gene. Between the trimmed V and J ends, which lost 4 bases and 4 bases, there was a span of 14 bases. The germline CDR1 and CDR2 sequences are SGDLS and YYNGEE. The CDR3 length is 14 residues. The CDR3 coding sequence is TGTGCCAGCAGCTTACACTTGAGGGCCACTGAAGCTTTCTTT. This codes for CASSLHLRATEAFF.

This clone was seen just once. This sequence joins TRBV2 and TRBJ1-5; D call uncertain. Germline lookup yields CDR1 SNHLY and CDR2 FYNNEI. CDR3 length equals 14 residues. V lost 7 bases to trimming and J lost 4 bases, with 14 bases between them. CDR3 residues: CASTRALSNQPQHF. The DNA for the CDR3 is TGTGCCAGCACCCGTGCCCTTAGTAATCAGCCCCAGCATTTT.

J is TRBJ1-4 and V is TRBV6-5, with 8 bases lining up with TRBD1. CDR3 length: 15 residues. Germline V gene sequence: CDR1 MNHEY, CDR2 SVGAGI. The V and J ends lost 2 bases and 5 bases, in that order; junction bases with no gene match: 4. The CDR3 is CASSYGSGGNEKLFF. The CDR3 coding sequence is TGTGCCAGCAGTTACGGGTCAGGGGGCAATGAAAAACTGTTTTTT.

The J gene is TRBJ2-2, the V gene TRBV6-5; TRBD1 is a possible D gene (5 bases). The length of the CDR3 is 14 residues. The V and J ends lost 11 bases and 4 bases respectively, with 17 bases between them. Per germline, CDR1 MNHEY and CDR2 SVGAGI. The CDR3, as DNA: TGTGCCTCCCAGGCAGGGCCGTTCACCGGGGAGCTGTTTTTT. It yields the protein CASQAGPFTGELFF.

This clone was picked up one time. J is TRBJ2-7 and V is TRBV5-5, with 9 positions matching TRBD1. The J segment lost 3 bases and the V segment lost 0 bases, leaving 7 bases of the junction unmatched. The germline V gene has CDR1 SGHKS and CDR2 YYEKEE (reference sequence). The CDR3 runs to 16 residues. The CDR3 spells CASSLASGTGIYEQYF. Here the CDR3 DNA reads TGTGCCAGCAGCTTGGCTTCGGGGACAGGGATCTACGAGCAGTACTTC.